The next 15 T cell receptor beta chains were all read from a single sample in a study of T cell responses to AZD1222 COVID-19 vaccine. The repertoire was sequenced with immunoSEQ multiplex PCR; TCRdb's copy has only in-frame clones and lacks some. Among about 190,000 clones listed, just over 90% were seen once. The sample consisted of peripheral blood, taken 28 days after the second dose of the MenACWY control vaccine. The receptor set was obtained from an adult who received the MenACWY meningococcal vaccine as a control.

Only a few counts were recorded for this clone. This chain uses TRBV21-1 with TRBJ1-5; the table's D call, TRBD1, has no DNA check behind it. TRBV21-1 is a pseudogene. The CDR3 contains 15 residues. The CDR3 DNA reads TGTGCCAGCAGTAAAGAGTCCAGGGGGAGTCAGCCCCAGCATTTT. Translating it yields CASSKESRGSQPQHF.

CDR3 region: CASSLVGQLNTEAFF. The CDR3 DNA is TGTGCCAGCAGCTTAGTAGGGCAGTTGAACACTGAAGCTTTCTTT. The rearrangement uses TRBV11-2 and TRBJ1-1, with unresolved D. Trimming stripped 1 base from V and 0 bases from J, with 9 bases between. Germline V gives CDR1 SGHAT, CDR2 FQNNGV. The CDR3 length is 15 residues. Full variable domain (missing parts from reference TRBV11-2 and TRBJ1-1): EAGVAQSPRYKIIEKRQSVAFWCNPISGHATLYWYQQILGQGPKLLIQFQNNGVVDDSQLPKDRFSAERLKGVDSTLKIQPAKLEDSAVYLCASSLVGQLNTEAFFGQGTRLTVV.

This clone has just a few counts. The rearrangement uses TRBV5-8 and TRBJ1-3; a weak D match, TRBD1 (5 bases). CDR3 length: 18 amino acids. Germline CDR1 is SGHTS and CDR2 is YDEGEE. The germline V and J ends were trimmed by 1 base and 0 bases, with 17 bases remaining between them. CDR3 region: CASSLRGRTARSGNTIYF. The CDR3 region has the DNA TGTGCCAGCAGCTTGCGGGGCCGGACTGCCCGCTCTGGAAACACCATATATTTT.

The rearrangement links TRBV27 to TRBJ1-6, with unresolved D. Germline CDR1 MNHEY, CDR2 SMNVEV (reference sequence). Trimming removed 8 bases at V and 7 bases at J, with 12 bases between. The CDR3 spans 13 residues. CDR3 sequence: CASCGNANSPLHF. The CDR3 bases are TGTGCCAGCTGCGGGAACGCAAATTCACCCCTCCACTTT.

This sequence joins TRBV12-3 or TRBV12-4 and TRBJ2-5, with 7 bases fitting TRBD2. The trim removed 7 bases at V and 6 bases at J, leaving 8 bases unmatched. The CDR3 sequence is 13 residues long. The CDR3 loop reads CASNPTGGKTQYF. For the CDR3, the DNA is TGTGCCAGCAATCCCACGGGAGGAAAGACCCAGTACTTC.

V and J are TRBV2 and TRBJ2-5; 10 bases map to TRBD1. The germline gives CDR1 SNHLY, CDR2 FYNNEI. V trimming: 6 bases; J trimming: 1 base; junction bases outside the gene matches: 2. The CDR3 length is 14 residues. CDR3 protein: CASRRDRGQETQYF. The CDR3 DNA sequence: TGTGCCAGCAGGAGGGACAGGGGCCAAGAGACCCAGTACTTC.

V is TRBV29-1 and J is TRBJ1-2; tentative D call: TRBD1 (5 bases). CDR1 is SQVTM, CDR2 ANQGSEA, per germline. Between the trimmed V and J ends, which lost 0 bases and 4 bases, there was a span of 9 bases. The CDR3 consists of 13 residues. CDR3 residues: CSVEEQGAYGYTF. The CDR3 DNA reads TGCAGCGTTGAAGAGCAGGGCGCCTATGGCTACACCTTC.

The chain is built from TRBV11-3 and TRBJ1-1, with D unresolved. The V end was cut by 5 bases, the J end by 3 bases, with 16 bases between. The CDR3 totals 15 residues. Germline V lookup: CDR1 SGHNT, CDR2 YENEEA. CDR3 protein: CASSTGLGSDTEAFF. CDR3 nucleotides: TGTGCCAGCAGCACCGGTCTGGGGAGCGACACTGAAGCTTTCTTT.

V and J are TRBV27 and TRBJ1-2; TRBD1 is a possible D gene (6 bases). Germline loops: CDR1 MNHEY, CDR2 SMNVEV (reference sequence). The V and J ends lost 9 bases and 8 bases respectively, with 16 bases between them. The CDR3 is made up of 12 amino acids. CDR3 sequence: CARDSGVGGYTF. For the CDR3, the DNA is TGTGCCAGAGACTCAGGGGTCGGAGGCTACACCTTC.

This chain uses TRBV9 with TRBJ2-5, with 7 bases matching TRBD1. CDR1 and CDR2 from the germline V gene are SGDLS and YYNGEE. V lost 2 bases, J lost 5 bases, and 12 bases stayed unmatched. This CDR3 region has 16 residues. CDR3 residues: CASSVGQDQRAETQYF. CDR3 bases: TGTGCCAGCAGCGTCGGACAGGATCAAAGAGCGGAGACCCAGTACTTC.

The chain recombines TRBV27 with TRBJ2-1; D gene unclear. V lost 4 bases, J lost 5 bases, and 9 bases lay in between. Germline V gene sequence: CDR1 MNHEY, CDR2 SMNVEV (reference sequence). CDR3 length equals 13 residues. This CDR3 reads CASSWGINNEQFF. The CDR3 nucleotides read TGTGCCAGCAGTTGGGGTATCAACAATGAGCAGTTCTTC.

This chain connects TRBV13 to TRBJ1-3; TRBD1 matches 7 bases. This CDR3 has 14 amino acids. V was clipped by 10 bases and J by 3 bases; unmatched bases: 9. The germline V gene encodes CDR1 PRHDT and CDR2 FYEKMQ (reference sequence). CDR3 amino acids: CATSRGRDGNTIYF. The CDR3 nucleotides read TGTGCCACCTCAAGGGGGCGCGATGGAAACACCATATATTTT.

This sequence joins TRBV11-3 and TRBJ1-3; unclear D gene. This CDR3 comprises 14 residues. The germline V gene encodes CDR1 SGHNT and CDR2 YENEEA. V was pared by 4 bases and J by 0 bases, with 7 bases between. In DNA form, the CDR3 reads TGTGCCAGCAGCTCGGTCAGCTCTGGAAACACCATATATTTT. This codes for CASSSVSSGNTIYF.

The chain uses TRBV7-2 and TRBJ2-1, with D hard to call. Trimming left V 1 base short and J 10 bases short, with 5 bases between. The CDR3 has 11 amino acids. Looked up from germline, CDR1 is SGHTA and CDR2 is FQGNSA. The CDR3 loop reads CASSLVHEQFF. DNA of the CDR3: TGTGCCAGCAGCTTAGTACACGAGCAGTTCTTC.

This clone was seen once. The V call is TRBV11-2, the J call TRBJ1-6; D is undetermined. The germline V gene has CDR1 SGHAT and CDR2 FQNNGV. This CDR3 contains 15 residues. Trimming shortened V by 0 bases and J by 8 bases, and 11 bases separated the two germline ends. CDR3 amino acids: CASSLDLTAYSPLHF. The CDR3, as DNA: TGTGCCAGCAGCTTAGATCTTACAGCGTATTCACCCCTCCACTTT.